The clone carrying this T cell receptor beta chain has a handful of counts. A single record per CDR3 protein comes from TCRdb applying MiXCR to the 5' RACE reads. The sample has about 310,000 distinct CDR3 sequences, approximately 3.9% seen once; the top ten hold 23%. The sample comes from a study of T cells after yellow fever vaccination. Looked up from germline, CDR1 is KGHSH and CDR2 is LQKENI. This CDR3 contains 13 residues. Trimming left V 2 bases short and J 3 bases short, with 7 bases between. The TCR originated in a man younger than 35 who received the YFV17D yellow fever vaccine. The chain combines TRBV18 with TRBJ1-1; D gene uncertain. Specimen: PBMCs, collected on the day of the yellow fever booster vaccination. CDR3 amino acids: CASSPFPDTEAFF. CDR3 nucleotides: TGTGCCAGCTCACCATTCCCCGACACTGAAGCTTTCTTT. Based on the CDR3 plus reference TRBV18 and TRBJ1-1, the full variable domain is NAGVMQNPRHLVRRRGQEARLRCSPMKGHSHVYWYRQLPEEGLKFMVYLQKENIIDESGMPKERFSAEFPKEGPSILRIQQVVRGDSAAYFCASSPFPDTEAFFGQGTRLTVV.